This T cell receptor (beta chain) was identified during a study of identical twins. The CDR3 is 13 amino acids. With 3 bases removed from V and 7 bases from J, the gap between germline ends came to 13 bases. Germline V gives CDR1 MDHEN, CDR2 SYDVKM. This clonotype appeared a few times. MiXCR, applied by TCRdb to the 5' RACE reads, yields one record per CDR3 protein. The repertoire holds roughly 1.6 million distinct CDR3 sequences, with less than 35% as singletons. This TCR came from a newborn girl in good health. The sequencing sample was made of cord blood. This rearrangement joins TRBV28 to TRBJ2-7, with a weak D call TRBD2 (5 bases). In nucleotides, the CDR3 is TGTGCCAGCAGTTTTGGGAGTTTTGGAGAGCAGTACTTC. It is translated as CASSFGSFGEQYF.